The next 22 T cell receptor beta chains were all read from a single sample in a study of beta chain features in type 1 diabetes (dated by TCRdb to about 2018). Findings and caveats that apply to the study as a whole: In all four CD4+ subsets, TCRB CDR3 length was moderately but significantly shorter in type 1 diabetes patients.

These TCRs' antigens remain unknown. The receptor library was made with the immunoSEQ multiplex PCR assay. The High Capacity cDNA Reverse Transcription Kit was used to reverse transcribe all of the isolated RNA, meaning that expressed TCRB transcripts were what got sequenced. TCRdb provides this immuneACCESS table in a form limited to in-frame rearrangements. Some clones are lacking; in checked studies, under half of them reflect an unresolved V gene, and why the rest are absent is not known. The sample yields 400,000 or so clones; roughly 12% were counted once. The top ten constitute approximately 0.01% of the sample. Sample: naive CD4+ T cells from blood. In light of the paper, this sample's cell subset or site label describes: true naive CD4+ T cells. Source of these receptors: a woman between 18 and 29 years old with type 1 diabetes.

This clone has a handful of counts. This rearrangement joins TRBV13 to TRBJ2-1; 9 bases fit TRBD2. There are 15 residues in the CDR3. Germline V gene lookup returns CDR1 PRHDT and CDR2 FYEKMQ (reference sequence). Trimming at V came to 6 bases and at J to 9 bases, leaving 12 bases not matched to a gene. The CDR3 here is CASRRPGLAATEQFF. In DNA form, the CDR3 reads TGTGCCAGCAGGCGACCGGGACTAGCAGCGACTGAGCAGTTCTTC.

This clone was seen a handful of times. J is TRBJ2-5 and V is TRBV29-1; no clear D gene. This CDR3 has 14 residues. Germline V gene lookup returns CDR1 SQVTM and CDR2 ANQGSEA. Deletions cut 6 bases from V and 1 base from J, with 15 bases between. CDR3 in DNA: TGCAGCGTCCCAAAAACGGCGGTCCAAGAGACCCAGTACTTC. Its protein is CSVPKTAVQETQYF.

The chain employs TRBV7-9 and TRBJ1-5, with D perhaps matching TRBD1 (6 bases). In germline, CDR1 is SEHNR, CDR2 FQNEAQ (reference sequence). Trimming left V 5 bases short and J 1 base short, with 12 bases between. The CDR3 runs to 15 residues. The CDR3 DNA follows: TGTGCCAGCAGCCTTCAGGGACAAAGCAATCAGCCCCAGCATTTT. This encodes CASSLQGQSNQPQHF. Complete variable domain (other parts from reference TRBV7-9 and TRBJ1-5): DTGVSQNPRHKITKRGQNVTFRCDPISEHNRLYWYRQTLGQGPEFLTYFQNEAQLEKSRLLSDRFSAERPKGSFSTLEIQRTEQGDSAMYLCASSLQGQSNQPQHFGDGTRLSIL.

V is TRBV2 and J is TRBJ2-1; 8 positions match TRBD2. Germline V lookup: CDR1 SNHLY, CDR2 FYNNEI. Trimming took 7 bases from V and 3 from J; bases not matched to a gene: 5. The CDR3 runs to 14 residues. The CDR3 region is CASKSGGYYNEQFF. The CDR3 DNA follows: TGTGCCAGCAAAAGCGGGGGCTACTACAATGAGCAGTTCTTC.

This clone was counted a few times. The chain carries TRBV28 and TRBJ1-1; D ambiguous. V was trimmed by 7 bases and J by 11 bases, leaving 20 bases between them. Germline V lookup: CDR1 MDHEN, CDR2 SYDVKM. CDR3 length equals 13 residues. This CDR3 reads CASTVAGGEGAFF. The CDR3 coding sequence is TGTGCCAGCACCGTAGCGGGCGGAGAGGGCGCTTTCTTT.

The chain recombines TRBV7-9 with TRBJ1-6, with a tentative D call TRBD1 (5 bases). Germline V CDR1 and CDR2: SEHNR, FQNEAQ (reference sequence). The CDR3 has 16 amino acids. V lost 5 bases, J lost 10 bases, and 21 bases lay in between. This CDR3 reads CASSIGARAGGSPLHF. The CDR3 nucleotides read TGTGCCAGCAGCATTGGGGCCAGGGCCGGGGGATCACCCCTCCACTTT.

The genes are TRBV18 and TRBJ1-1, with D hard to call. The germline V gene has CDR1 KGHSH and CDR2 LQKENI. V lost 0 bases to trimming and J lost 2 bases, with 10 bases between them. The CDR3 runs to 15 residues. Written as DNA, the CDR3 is TGTGCCAGCTCACCACCTTCTGGACTTAACACTGAAGCTTTCTTT. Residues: CASSPPSGLNTEAFF.

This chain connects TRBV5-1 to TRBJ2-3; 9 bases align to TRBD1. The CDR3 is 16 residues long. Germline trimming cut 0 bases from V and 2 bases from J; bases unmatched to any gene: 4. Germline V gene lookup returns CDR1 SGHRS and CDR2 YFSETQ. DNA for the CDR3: TGCGCCAGCAGCTTGGTAGGACAGGGGATCACAGATACGCAGTATTTT. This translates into CASSLVGQGITDTQYF.

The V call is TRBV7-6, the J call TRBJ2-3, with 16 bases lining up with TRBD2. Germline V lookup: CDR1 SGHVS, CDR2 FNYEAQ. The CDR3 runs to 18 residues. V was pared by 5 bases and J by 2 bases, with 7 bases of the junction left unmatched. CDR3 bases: TGTGCCAGCAGCGAGGGACTAGCGGGAGGGCGGCCCACAGATACGCAGTATTTT. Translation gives CASSEGLAGGRPTDTQYF.

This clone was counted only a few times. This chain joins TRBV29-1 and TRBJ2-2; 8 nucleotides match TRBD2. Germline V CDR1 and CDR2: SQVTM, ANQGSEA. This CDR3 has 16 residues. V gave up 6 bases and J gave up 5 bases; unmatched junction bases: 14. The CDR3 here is CSVRRVGTRGTGELFF. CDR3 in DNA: TGCAGCGTCCGGCGGGTCGGGACTAGAGGTACCGGGGAGCTGTTTTTT.

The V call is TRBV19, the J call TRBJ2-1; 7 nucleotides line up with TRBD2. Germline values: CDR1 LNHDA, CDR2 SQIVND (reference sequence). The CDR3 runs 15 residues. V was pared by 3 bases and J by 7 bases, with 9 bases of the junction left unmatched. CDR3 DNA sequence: TGTGCCAGTAGTATCGTCCCGGGAGGAAGGAATGAGCAGTTCTTC. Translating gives CASSIVPGGRNEQFF.

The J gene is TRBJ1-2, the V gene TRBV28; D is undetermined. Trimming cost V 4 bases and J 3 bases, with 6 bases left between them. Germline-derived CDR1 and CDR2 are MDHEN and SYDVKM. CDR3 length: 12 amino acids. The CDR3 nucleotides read TGTGCCAGCAGTTCCGGGGACTATGGCTACACCTTC. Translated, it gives CASSSGDYGYTF.

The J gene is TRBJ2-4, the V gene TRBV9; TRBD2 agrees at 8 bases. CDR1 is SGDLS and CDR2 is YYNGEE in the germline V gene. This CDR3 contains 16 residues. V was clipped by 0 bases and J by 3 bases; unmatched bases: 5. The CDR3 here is CASSVGSSGHKNIQYF. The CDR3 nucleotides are TGTGCCAGCAGCGTAGGGTCTAGCGGGCACAAAAACATTCAGTACTTC.

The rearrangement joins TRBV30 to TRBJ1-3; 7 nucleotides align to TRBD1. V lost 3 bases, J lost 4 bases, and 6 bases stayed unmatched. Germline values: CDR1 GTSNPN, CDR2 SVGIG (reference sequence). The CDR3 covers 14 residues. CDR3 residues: CAWRYSGGGNTIYF. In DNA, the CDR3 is TGTGCCTGGAGGTACTCAGGGGGAGGAAACACCATATATTTT. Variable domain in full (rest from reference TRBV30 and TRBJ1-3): SQTIHQWPATLVQPVGSPLSLECTVEGTSNPNLYWYRQAAGRGLQLLFYSVGIGQISSEVPQNLSASRPQDRQFILSSKKLLLSDSGFYLCAWRYSGGGNTIYFGEGSWLTVV.

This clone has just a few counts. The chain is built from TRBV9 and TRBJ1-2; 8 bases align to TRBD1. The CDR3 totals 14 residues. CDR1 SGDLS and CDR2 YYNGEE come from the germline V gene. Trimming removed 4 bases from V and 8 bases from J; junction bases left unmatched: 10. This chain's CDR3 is CASSPAGGLGGYTF. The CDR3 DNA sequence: TGTGCCAGCAGCCCTGCAGGGGGCTTGGGCGGCTACACCTTC.

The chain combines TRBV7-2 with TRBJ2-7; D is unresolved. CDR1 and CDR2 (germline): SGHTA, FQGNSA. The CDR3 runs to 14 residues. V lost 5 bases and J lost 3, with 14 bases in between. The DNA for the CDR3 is TGTGCCAGCAGCCGCCCCCCGGGTAACTACGAGCAGTACTTC. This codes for CASSRPPGNYEQYF.

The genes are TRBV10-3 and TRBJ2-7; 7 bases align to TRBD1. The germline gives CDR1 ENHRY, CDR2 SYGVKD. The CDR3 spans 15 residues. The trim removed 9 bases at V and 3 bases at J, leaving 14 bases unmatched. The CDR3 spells CAIQDSDRAFYEQYF. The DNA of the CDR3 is TGTGCCATTCAGGACAGTGACAGGGCCTTCTACGAGCAGTACTTC.

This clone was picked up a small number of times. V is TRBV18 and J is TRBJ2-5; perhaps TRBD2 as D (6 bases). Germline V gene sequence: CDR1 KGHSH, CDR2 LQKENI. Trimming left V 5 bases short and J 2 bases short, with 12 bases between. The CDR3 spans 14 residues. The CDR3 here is CASSLGSGQETQYF. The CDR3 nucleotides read TGTGCCAGCTCATTGGGTAGCGGTCAAGAGACCCAGTACTTC.

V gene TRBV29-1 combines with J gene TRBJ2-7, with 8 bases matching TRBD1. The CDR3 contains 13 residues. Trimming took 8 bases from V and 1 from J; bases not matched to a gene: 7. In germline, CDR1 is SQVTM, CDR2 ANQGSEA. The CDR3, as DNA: TGCAGCTACGGACAGGGAAGGTCCTACGAGCAGTACTTC. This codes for CSYGQGRSYEQYF.

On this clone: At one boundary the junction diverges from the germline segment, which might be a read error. CDR3 sequence reads: CASSQGTGGERSF. The CDR3 DNA sequence: TGTGCCAGCAGCCAAGGGACAGGGGGCGAAAGGTCCTTC. The V gene is TRBV7-9, the J gene TRBJ2-7; 12 bases align to TRBD1. This CDR3 has 13 amino acids. Germline-derived CDR1 and CDR2 are SEHNR and FQNEAQ (reference sequence).

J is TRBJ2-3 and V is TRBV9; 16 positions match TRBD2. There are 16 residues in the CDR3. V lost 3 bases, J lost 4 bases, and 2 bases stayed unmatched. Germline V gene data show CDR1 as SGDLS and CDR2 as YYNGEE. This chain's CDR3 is CASSAGTSGGADTQYF. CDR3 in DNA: TGTGCCAGCAGCGCCGGGACTAGCGGGGGGGCAGATACGCAGTATTTT.

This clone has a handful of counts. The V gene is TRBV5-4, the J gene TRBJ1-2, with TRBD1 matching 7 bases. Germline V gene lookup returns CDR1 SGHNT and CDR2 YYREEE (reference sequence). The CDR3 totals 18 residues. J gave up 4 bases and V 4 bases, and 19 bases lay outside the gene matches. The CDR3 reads CASSRRWERQGRFYGYTF. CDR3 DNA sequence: TGTGCCAGCAGCCGACGGTGGGAAAGACAGGGAAGATTCTATGGCTACACCTTC.